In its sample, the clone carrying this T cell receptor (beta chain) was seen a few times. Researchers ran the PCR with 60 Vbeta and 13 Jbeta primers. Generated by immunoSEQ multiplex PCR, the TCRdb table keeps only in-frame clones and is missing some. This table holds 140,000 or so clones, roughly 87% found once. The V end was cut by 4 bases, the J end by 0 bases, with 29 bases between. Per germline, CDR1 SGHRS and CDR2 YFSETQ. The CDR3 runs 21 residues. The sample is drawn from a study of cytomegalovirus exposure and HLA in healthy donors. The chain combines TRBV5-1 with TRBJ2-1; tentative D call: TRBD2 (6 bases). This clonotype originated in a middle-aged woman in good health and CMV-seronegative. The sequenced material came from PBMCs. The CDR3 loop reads CASSGLDIALTGTYSYNEQFF. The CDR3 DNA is TGCGCCAGCAGCGGACTTGACATTGCATTAACCGGGACTTACTCCTACAATGAGCAGTTCTTC.